This TCR beta chain was sequenced for a study of shared clonotypes between healthy human individuals. Across the study: Each donor's CD4 naive and CD4 memory cells filled three plates apiece, CD8 naive two, and CD8 memory one.

About this clone: Its antigen is undetermined.

The naive CD8 subset, CD45RO-negative cells positively selected for CCR7, excluded terminally differentiated effector memory CD45RA+ cells. Study results and caveats: Against clonotypes common to all four donors, non-shared ones had lower generation probabilities. Rarefaction curves obtained for sorted subsets showed sequencing incomplete despite large depth. It was the few donors that limited the genetic and exposure-history diversity represented.

Assay: immunoSEQ multiplex PCR; the TCRdb copy retains only in-frame clones and omits some. The profile shows millions of clones, about 94% of them singletons. This TCR came from a man aged 18 to 35 in good health. Sequenced sample: naive CD8+ T cells sorted from blood.

The CDR3 coding sequence is TGTGCCAGCAGTTCCCGACAGGACGAAGCTTTCTTT. Its translation: CASSSRQDEAFF. The gene calls are TRBV2 and TRBJ1-1, with D tentatively TRBD1 (6 bases). The CDR3 covers 12 residues. The V and J ends lost 5 bases and 8 bases respectively, with 12 bases between them. The V gene's germline CDR1 is SNHLY and CDR2 FYNNEI.